The 15 T cell receptor beta chains given below trace back to one sample, sequenced in a study of blood T cells in healthy people across ages. Primed by a sample-barcoded 5' primer and a J-beta primer mix, a second PCR proceeded for about 7 to 12 cycles. TCRdb called the 5' RACE reads again in MiXCR, with one record for every CDR3 protein. The sample carries fewer than 600,000 distinct CDR3 sequences, about 25% recorded once. The data were also submitted as part of a second study, on T cells of mothers and their children.

The sample comprised blood. The receptors originated from a boy aged 2 to 9 in good health.

The chain joins TRBV20-1 to TRBJ1-2, with TRBD1 identical over 9 bases. CDR1 and CDR2 (germline): DFQATT, SNEGSKA (reference sequence). The V and J ends lost 5 bases and 4 bases, in that order; junction bases with no gene match: 8. The CDR3 runs to 14 residues. CDR3 sequence (DNA): TGCAGTGCTTACGGGGACAGGGCGACCTATGGCTACACCTTC. It encodes CSAYGDRATYGYTF.

V usage is TRBV12-3 or TRBV12-4 and J usage is TRBJ2-1; 10 nucleotides align to TRBD2. CDR3 length equals 15 residues. The V gene end was trimmed by 6 bases and the J gene end by 6 bases; junction bases not matched to a gene: 8. CDR3 in amino acids: CASRSKREGANEQFF. The CDR3 bases are TGTGCCAGCAGGTCGAAGCGGGAGGGAGCCAATGAGCAGTTCTTC.

The chain couples TRBV6-2 or TRBV6-3 to TRBJ2-5; 11 bases map to TRBD2. The J call could be wrong; TRBJ2-1 is a better fit for the DNA end. The CDR3 has 17 amino acids. Germline V gene data show CDR1 as MNHEY and CDR2 as SVGEGT. The CDR3 here is CASSFRLAGSQVDEQFF. The CDR3 DNA follows: TGTGCCAGCAGCTTCAGACTAGCGGGAAGTCAGGTCGATGAGCAGTTCTTC.

CDR3 DNA sequence: TGTGCCAGCAGCTTTAGTGCGGGACCCGATACGCAGTATTTT. It yields the protein CASSFSAGPDTQYF. This chain links TRBV7-9 with TRBJ2-3; D possibly corresponds to TRBD2 (6 bases). The V gene lost 3 bases and the J gene lost 6 bases, with 13 bases spanning the gap. Germline V gene sequence: CDR1 SEHNR, CDR2 FQNEAQ (reference sequence). The CDR3 sequence is 14 residues long.

This clonotype was counted only a few times. This chain joins TRBV7-8 and TRBJ2-1, with 9 bases lining up with TRBD2. V gave up 5 bases and J gave up 5 bases; unmatched junction bases: 10. CDR3 length: 16 residues. Germline loops: CDR1 SGHVS, CDR2 FQNEAQ. CDR3 nucleotides: TGTGCCAGCAGCAGATTACAGCGGGGGGTTAACAATGAGCAGTTCTTC. Amino acids: CASSRLQRGVNNEQFF.

The CDR3 region is CASSPGQGGSYEQYF. The CDR3 DNA is TGCGCCAGCAGCCCCGGACAGGGGGGGTCCTACGAGCAGTACTTC. J is TRBJ2-7 and V is TRBV4-3; the match to TRBD1 covers 10 bases. This CDR3 is 15 amino acids long. The ends lost 4 bases at V and 1 base at J; junction bases unmatched: 4. Germline V gene sequence: CDR1 LGHNA, CDR2 YSLEER.

In this sample, this clonotype turned up a few times. The V and J genes are TRBV20-1 and TRBJ2-3; 8 bases are shared with TRBD2. CDR1 DFQATT and CDR2 SNEGSKA come from the germline V gene (reference sequence). V was pared by 0 bases and J by 4 bases, with 9 bases of the junction left unmatched. The CDR3 contains 16 residues. The CDR3 spells CSARDPLRGAADTQYF. The CDR3 nucleotides read TGCAGTGCTAGAGATCCCCTGCGGGGGGCCGCAGATACGCAGTATTTT.

This clonotype was seen a single time. V is TRBV12-3 or TRBV12-4 and J is TRBJ2-1; D unresolved. V dropped 4 bases and J dropped 8 bases, with 18 bases sitting between them. The CDR3 runs 15 residues. The CDR3 bases are TGTGCCAGCAGTTCTCTACATCTACCTGGGTATGAGCAGTTCTTC. Encoded protein: CASSSLHLPGYEQFF.

This clonotype showed up just a few times. The chain joins TRBV29-1 to TRBJ1-1, with 8 nucleotides matching TRBD1. The junction had 4 bases not matched to a gene; V was cut back by 1 base and J by 0 bases. The germline V gene encodes CDR1 SQVTM and CDR2 ANQGSEA. There are 15 residues in the CDR3. In nucleotides, the CDR3 is TGCAGCGTTGAAGCCAGACAGGGGATGAACACTGAAGCTTTCTTT. Amino acids: CSVEARQGMNTEAFF.

This clonotype was seen only once. The rearrangement uses TRBV7-9 and TRBJ2-4, with D perhaps matching TRBD1 (8 bases). The CDR3 is 14 amino acids. The ends were cut back, 6 bases at V and 8 bases at J, with 17 bases in the middle. Germline lookup yields CDR1 SEHNR and CDR2 FQNEAQ (reference sequence). The CDR3 DNA is TGTGCCAGCAGGAAGACAGGGGAGGGTTACATTCAGTACTTC. Translating gives CASRKTGEGYIQYF.

This clonotype was counted a few times. This rearrangement joins TRBV7-2 to TRBJ2-1; possibly TRBD2 for D (5 bases). V gave up 5 bases and J gave up 3 bases, with 14 bases separating them. Germline V CDR1 and CDR2: SGHTA, FQGNSA. This CDR3 comprises 15 residues. CDR3 nucleotide sequence: TGTGCCAGCAGCCCAGCGGCGGACTTCTACAATGAGCAGTTCTTC. Translated, it gives CASSPAADFYNEQFF.

The V gene is TRBV9, the J gene TRBJ2-7; TRBD1 aligns across 8 bases. The CDR3 spans 13 residues. Per the germline V gene, CDR1 is SGDLS and CDR2 is YYNGEE. Losses at the gene ends were 3 bases for V and 4 bases for J; bases not matched to a gene: 3. The CDR3: CASSDYRGYEQYF. The CDR3 nucleotides are TGTGCCAGCAGCGACTACAGGGGGTACGAGCAGTACTTC. Looking up the rest from reference TRBV9 and TRBJ2-7 gives the full variable domain: DSGVTQTPKHLITATGQRVTLRCSPRSGDLSVYWYQQSLDQGLQFLIQYYNGEERAKGNILERFSAQQFPDLHSELNLSSLELGDSALYFCASSDYRGYEQYFGPGTRLTVT.

The CDR3 reads CASSSRQGSTEAFF. CDR3 in DNA: TGTGCCAGCAGCTCCCGACAGGGGAGTACTGAAGCTTTCTTT. V usage is TRBV7-9 and J usage is TRBJ1-1; 8 bases are shared with TRBD1. Germline trimming cut 4 bases from V and 5 bases from J; bases unmatched to any gene: 6. Germline loops: CDR1 SEHNR, CDR2 FQNEAQ (reference sequence). This CDR3 contains 14 residues. Using reference TRBV7-9 and TRBJ1-1 for the parts outside the CDR3, the full variable domain is DTGVSQNPRHKITKRGQNVTFRCDPISEHNRLYWYRQTLGQGPEFLTYFQNEAQLEKSRLLSDRFSAERPKGSFSTLEIQRTEQGDSAMYLCASSSRQGSTEAFFGQGTRLTVV.

A remark on this clonotype: This may come from a read error, since a much larger clone is one base off. The rearrangement uses TRBV20-1 and TRBJ1-2; 8 bases match TRBD1. The CDR3 totals 13 residues. J was trimmed by 1 base and V by 4 bases; bases with no gene match: 2. Germline loops: CDR1 DFQATT, CDR2 SNEGSKA (reference sequence). The CDR3 DNA reads TGCAGTGCTAAGACAGGGGTTAACTATGGCTACACCTTC. It specifies CSAKTGVNYGYTF.

This chain joins TRBV14 and TRBJ1-6; possibly TRBD1 for D (5 bases). V lost 3 bases, J lost 0 bases, and 9 bases lay in between. The germline gives CDR1 SGHDN, CDR2 FVKESK. This CDR3 has 16 amino acids. CDR3 sequence: CASSQRGSSYNSPLHF. The CDR3 DNA is TGTGCCAGCAGCCAGCGGGGGAGCTCCTATAATTCACCCCTCCACTTT.